The entry below gives a single T cell receptor (beta chain) sequence along with its context. The antigen remains unidentified. The data originate from a study of human T cells and chemical hapten exposure. Whole-study findings and limits: The number of TCRs over 1 in 1000 frequency stayed unchanged after DPC.

Time point meaning: patch test 1, 2 weeks after DPC sensitization. The treatment here: therapeutic diphenylcyclopropenone sensitization with weekly scalp DPC. Non-pregnant alopecia patients aged 18 to 70, suitable for DPC therapy. TCRdb used MiXCR to reprocess the RACE reads, holding one entry per CDR3 protein. The sample records some 180,000 distinct CDR3 sequences, 20% to 25% being singletons. CDR1 is KGHSH, CDR2 LQKENI, per germline. The V gene lost 3 bases and the J gene lost 0 bases, with 6 bases spanning the gap. The CDR3 length is 14 residues. This sample comprised whole blood, obtained in connection with sensitization to the hapten diphenylcyclopropenone (DPC). The clonotype originates from a woman aged 45-65 years with alopecia areata. Some clones in this sample may be carry-over from other donors' samples. The rearrangement uses TRBV18 and TRBJ1-5; D not certain. The DNA of the CDR3 is TGTGCCAGCTCACCTAATTATAGCAATCAGCCCCAGCATTTT. Its translation: CASSPNYSNQPQHF.